This T cell receptor (beta chain) was captured by sequencing in a study of T-cell memory formation after mild COVID-19. About the study: Most TCR clusters belonged to a single donor. Overall study results and limits: Cross-reactive memory appears to have joined, as suggested by some responding clones showing up in pre-infection memory. CD4/CD8 balance held among clones contracting day 15 to 85, and later expanders leaned CD4+.

On this clonotype itself: The target antigen is unknown.

Germline V CDR1 and CDR2: DFQATT, SNEGSKA (reference sequence). Trimming cost V 3 bases and J 5 bases, with 4 bases left between them. The length of the CDR3 is 10 residues. Using constant-segment primers, 5'RACE produced TCR alpha and TCR beta cDNA libraries carrying sample barcodes and UMIs. TCRdb fed the 5' RACE reads into MiXCR, producing one record per CDR3 protein. The sample carries more than 450,000 distinct CDR3 sequences, roughly 17% recorded once. This TCR was sampled from an adult woman who had mild COVID-19 (a few samples of this study predate the infection). Cell type and time point are not known. Sequencing input: PBMCs or a T cell subset sorted from them (not recorded which). The chain links TRBV20-1 to TRBJ2-5; D gene unclear. The chain's CDR3 is CSASFETQYF. Written as DNA, the CDR3 is TGCAGTGCTAGCTTCGAGACCCAGTACTTC.